The clone carrying this T cell receptor (beta chain) was seen at least ten times. Its target is unknown. The data belong to a study of CD8+CD57+ T cells in acquired aplastic anemia. Turning to the study itself: An average of 3.2 ug of DNA was obtained from sorted CD4+ and CD8+ cells. General study results and limits: Significant differences in CD8+ Simpson's diversity were not observed between patients and controls.

The V gene's germline CDR1 is SGDLS and CDR2 YYNGEE. The V end was cut by 3 bases, the J end by 0 bases, with 12 bases between. The CDR3 totals 15 residues. It was patients with CD8+CD57+ cell expansion by flow cytometry who were chosen for sequencing. The template for TCR beta VDJ and CDR3 sequence profiling was genomic DNA. One entry per CDR3 protein results from TCRdb running MiXCR on the reads. The repertoire holds around 430,000 distinct CDR3 sequences, with around 33% as singletons. The chain uses TRBV9 and TRBJ1-2; D is unclear. Sample: sorted CD4+, CD8+, or CD8+CD57+ T cells (not recorded which) from PBMCs. This sequence was found in a human donor with aplastic anemia. CDR3 sequence (DNA): TGTGCCAGCAGCGCACCAGGAAGAGCTAACTATGGCTACACCTTC. Protein: CASSAPGRANYGYTF.